This TCR beta chain was retrieved from a study of T cells expressing NK-cell markers. Study information: With respect to HCMV, most of the eight sequenced donors were seropositive, and one was seronegative.

TCRdb reprocessed the 5' RACE reads; each CDR3 protein has one entry and no DNA is given. This listing includes 500,000 to 700,000 distinct CDR3 sequences. The CDR3 totals 15 residues. This receptor was identified in a man younger than 30 in good health. The V gene is TRBV12-3 or TRBV12-4, the J gene TRBJ2-5; the TCRdb D gene call, TRBD1, has no DNA to confirm it. Sequences were obtained from blood T cells: a sorted CD56 or NKG2C T cell subset, CD4+ or CD8+ T cells, or bulk PBMC T cells (not recorded which). CDR3 sequence: CASSISQGAGETQYF.